Listed below are T cell receptor beta chains from one sample, sequenced in a study of neurological immune-mediated disorders. TCRdb re-analysed the 5' RACE reads in MiXCR, keeping a single row per CDR3 protein. There are 60,000 to 75,000 distinct CDR3 sequences in the sample; more than 9.5% occur only once, and under 15% lies in the top ten. The sample comprised PBMCs. All receptors derive from a man aged 25 to 45 in good health. Both conserved end residues are part of each CDR3.

TRBJ2-3 | TRBV5-6 | CASSFYQSADTQYF
TRBJ2-2 | TRBV20-1 | CSARSTMGGVIGELFF
TRBJ2-2 | TRBV6-5 | CASSQNRRLGTGELFF
TRBJ2-3 | TRBV12-3/TRBV12-4 | CASRRLATNTQYF
TRBJ2-7 | TRBV5-5 | CASNPGLDYEQYF
TRBJ1-2 | TRBV5-1 | CASSPLPDRGPGYTF
TRBJ1-2 | TRBV5-6 | CASRGPGSGYTF
TRBJ1-6 | TRBV6-1 | CASDHQSGTVNSPLHF
TRBJ2-1 | TRBV7-8 | CASSRTSGSYNEQFF
TRBJ2-5 | TRBV7-9 | CASSFSTTQYF
TRBJ2-6 | TRBV7-8 | CASSPGTGSSGANVLTF
TRBJ2-1 | TRBV15 | CATSSGTSGSSYNEQFF
TRBJ2-5 | TRBV3-1 | CASRGFRDRRQETQYF
TRBJ1-1 | TRBV20-1 | CSAREQGALTEAFF
TRBJ2-5 | TRBV7-6 | CASSLSEMETQYF
TRBJ2-3 | TRBV12-3/TRBV12-4 | CASSPGTSGGSDTQYF
TRBJ2-5 | TRBV29-1 | CSVADRGQETQYF
TRBJ2-5 | TRBV7-7 | CASSLYRDRGEETQYF
TRBJ2-1 | TRBV9 | CASSPPTSGKDGAYNEQFF
TRBJ1-1 | TRBV5-1 | CASSFPLTGGDSSNTEAFF
TRBJ1-5 | TRBV27 | CASSFSPGGYQPQHF
TRBJ1-5 | TRBV20-1 | CSASETADQPQHF
TRBJ2-5 | TRBV9 | CASSSRLVEGPQETQYF
TRBJ2-3 | TRBV5-1 | CASSLRTDTQYF
TRBJ1-1 | TRBV12-3/TRBV12-4 | CASSLGASEAFF